A single sample is the source of the 7 T cell receptor beta chains below, sequenced in a study of blood T cell repertoires in COVID-19. The repertoire was sequenced with immunoSEQ multiplex PCR; TCRdb's copy has only in-frame clones and lacks some. The table shows 150,000 to 200,000 clones, with roughly 83% occurring only once. Sequencing used PBMCs or T cells enriched from blood (not recorded which). The origin of the receptors is a woman aged 25 to 39 who had recovered from COVID-19.

The sample holds one count of this clone. The chain has TRBV28 and TRBJ2-7, with a weak D call TRBD1 (5 bases). The CDR3 is 13 amino acids. V was cut by 5 bases and J by 3 bases, with 11 bases left in between. Germline CDR1 MDHEN, CDR2 SYDVKM. CDR3 DNA sequence: TGTGCCAGCAGTCCAGGGATTTTCTACGAGCAGTACTTC. Its protein product is CASSPGIFYEQYF.

The chain uses TRBV30 and TRBJ2-4; 8 positions agree with TRBD1. The CDR3 runs 16 residues. J lost 0 bases, V lost 0 bases, and 4 bases had no gene match. The V gene's germline CDR1 is GTSNPN and CDR2 SVGIG (reference sequence). The CDR3, as DNA: TGTGCCTGGAGTGTATCAGGGGGCAGAGCCAAAAACATTCAGTACTTC. The encoded protein is CAWSVSGGRAKNIQYF.

The V and J genes are TRBV7-8 and TRBJ2-1; D gene unclear. The CDR3 spans 13 residues. Per germline, CDR1 SGHVS and CDR2 FQNEAQ. Deletions cut 10 bases from V and 0 bases from J, with 10 bases between. The CDR3 sequence: CATKSLSYNEQFF. The CDR3 coding sequence is TGTGCCACCAAGAGTCTCTCCTACAATGAGCAGTTCTTC.

This chain uses TRBV10-2 with TRBJ2-7, with 8 bases that match TRBD1. This CDR3 region has 15 residues. The germline CDR1 and CDR2 sequences are WSHSY and SAAADI. After removal of 5 bases from V and 0 bases from J, the junction contained 6 bases not matched to a gene. CDR3 in DNA: TGCGCCAGCAGTTCCAACAGGGGGAGCTCCTACGAGCAGTACTTC. Translated: CASSSNRGSSYEQYF.

The chain uses TRBV7-9 and TRBJ2-2; D gene uncertain. The CDR3 runs to 12 residues. Trimming pared 5 bases from V and 3 bases from J, leaving 4 bases between. CDR1 is SEHNR, CDR2 FQNEAQ, per germline (reference sequence). This CDR3 is CASSPYTGELFF. The CDR3 nucleotides read TGTGCCAGCAGCCCTTACACCGGGGAGCTGTTTTTT.

Concerning this clone itself: Mismatch with germline at one junction end may stem from a read error. The CDR3 DNA follows: TGTGCCAGCAGTTCTCCTCCGGGACAGGCCCAATTC. It specifies CASSSPPGQAQF. This chain joins TRBV27 and TRBJ2-7, with 8 bases that match TRBD1. This CDR3 region has 12 residues. Germline CDR1 reads MNHEY; CDR2 reads SMNVEV (reference sequence).

The chain couples TRBV7-8 to TRBJ1-2; weak D call: TRBD1 (6 bases). Trimming cost V 5 bases and J 7 bases, with 20 bases left between them. This CDR3 has 15 amino acids. Germline CDR1 SGHVS, CDR2 FQNEAQ. The CDR3 protein is CASSTNRVANGGYTF. The CDR3 DNA reads as TGTGCCAGCAGCACCAACAGGGTAGCGAACGGTGGCTACACCTTC.